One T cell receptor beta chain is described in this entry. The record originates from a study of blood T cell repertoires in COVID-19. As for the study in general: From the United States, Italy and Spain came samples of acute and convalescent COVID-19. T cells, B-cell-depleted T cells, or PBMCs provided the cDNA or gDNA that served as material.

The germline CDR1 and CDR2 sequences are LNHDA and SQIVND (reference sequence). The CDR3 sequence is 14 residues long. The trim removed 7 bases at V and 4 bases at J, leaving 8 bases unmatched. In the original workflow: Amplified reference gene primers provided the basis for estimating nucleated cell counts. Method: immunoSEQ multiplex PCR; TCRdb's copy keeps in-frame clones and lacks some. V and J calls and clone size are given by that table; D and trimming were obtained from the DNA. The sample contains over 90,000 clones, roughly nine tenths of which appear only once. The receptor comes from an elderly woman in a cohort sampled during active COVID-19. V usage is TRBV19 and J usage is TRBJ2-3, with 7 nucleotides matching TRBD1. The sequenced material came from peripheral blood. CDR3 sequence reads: CASTSQGFSDTQYF. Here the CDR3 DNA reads TGTGCCAGTACCTCACAGGGGTTTTCAGATACGCAGTATTTT.